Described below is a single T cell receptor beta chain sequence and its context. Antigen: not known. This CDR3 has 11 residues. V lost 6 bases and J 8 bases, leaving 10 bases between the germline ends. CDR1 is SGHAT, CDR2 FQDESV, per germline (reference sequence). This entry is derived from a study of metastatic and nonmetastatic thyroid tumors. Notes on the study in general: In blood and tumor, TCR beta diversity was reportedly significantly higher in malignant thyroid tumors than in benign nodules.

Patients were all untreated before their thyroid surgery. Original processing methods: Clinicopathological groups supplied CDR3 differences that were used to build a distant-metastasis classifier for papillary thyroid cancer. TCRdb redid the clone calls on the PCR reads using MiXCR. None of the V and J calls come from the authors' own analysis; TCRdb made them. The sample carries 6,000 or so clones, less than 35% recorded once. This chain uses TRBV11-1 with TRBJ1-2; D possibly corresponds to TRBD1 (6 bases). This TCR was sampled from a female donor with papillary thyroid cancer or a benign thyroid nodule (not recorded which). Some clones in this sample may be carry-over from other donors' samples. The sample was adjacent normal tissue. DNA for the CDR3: TGTGCCAGCAGTACTGGACAGGGCTACACCTTC. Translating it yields CASSTGQGYTF.